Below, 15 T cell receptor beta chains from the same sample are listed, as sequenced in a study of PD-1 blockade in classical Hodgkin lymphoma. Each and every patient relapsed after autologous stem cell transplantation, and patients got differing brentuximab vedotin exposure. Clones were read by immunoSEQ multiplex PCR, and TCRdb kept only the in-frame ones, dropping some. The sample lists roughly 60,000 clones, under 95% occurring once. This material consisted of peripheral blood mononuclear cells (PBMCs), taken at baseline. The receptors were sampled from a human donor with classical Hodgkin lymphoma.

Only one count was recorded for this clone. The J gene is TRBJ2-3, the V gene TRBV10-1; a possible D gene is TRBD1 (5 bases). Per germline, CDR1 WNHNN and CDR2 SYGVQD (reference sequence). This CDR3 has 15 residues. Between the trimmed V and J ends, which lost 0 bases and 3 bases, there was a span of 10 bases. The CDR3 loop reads CASSESRGETDTQYF. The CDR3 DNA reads TGCGCCAGCAGTGAGTCTAGGGGTGAAACAGATACGCAGTATTTT.

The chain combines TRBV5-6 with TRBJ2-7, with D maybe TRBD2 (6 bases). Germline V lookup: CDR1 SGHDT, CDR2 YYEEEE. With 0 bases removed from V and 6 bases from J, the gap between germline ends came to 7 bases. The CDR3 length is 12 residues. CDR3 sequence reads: CASSLVGGEQYF. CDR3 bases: TGTGCCAGCAGCTTGGTGGGGGGCGAGCAGTACTTC.

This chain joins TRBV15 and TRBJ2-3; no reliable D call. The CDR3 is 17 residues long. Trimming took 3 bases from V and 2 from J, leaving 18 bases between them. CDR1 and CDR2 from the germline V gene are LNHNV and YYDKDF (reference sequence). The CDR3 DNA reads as TGTGCCACCAGCAGCGTCCAAACGACGTTCCTCACAGATACGCAGTATTTT. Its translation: CATSSVQTTFLTDTQYF.

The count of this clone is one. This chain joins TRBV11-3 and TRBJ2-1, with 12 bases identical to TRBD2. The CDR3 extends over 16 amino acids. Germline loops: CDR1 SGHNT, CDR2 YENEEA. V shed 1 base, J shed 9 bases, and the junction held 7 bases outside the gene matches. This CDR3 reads CASSLGETSGGGEQFF. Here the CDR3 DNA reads TGTGCCAGCAGCTTAGGGGAGACTAGCGGGGGAGGTGAGCAGTTCTTC.

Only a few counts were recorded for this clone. DNA of the CDR3: TGTGCCAGCAGTTACGACAGGAATAATTCACCCCTCCACTTT. Amino acids: CASSYDRNNSPLHF. The J gene is TRBJ1-6, the V gene TRBV6-5; possibly TRBD1 for D (6 bases). V lost 2 bases and J lost 5, with 7 bases in between. There are 14 residues in the CDR3. CDR1 is MNHEY and CDR2 is SVGAGI in the germline V gene.

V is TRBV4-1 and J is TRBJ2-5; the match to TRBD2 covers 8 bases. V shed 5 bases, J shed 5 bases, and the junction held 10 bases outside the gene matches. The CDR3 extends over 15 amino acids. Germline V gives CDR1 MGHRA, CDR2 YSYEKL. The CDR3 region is CASSSPGTRGETQYF. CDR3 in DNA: TGCGCCAGCAGCTCACCCGGGACTAGGGGGGAGACCCAGTACTTC.

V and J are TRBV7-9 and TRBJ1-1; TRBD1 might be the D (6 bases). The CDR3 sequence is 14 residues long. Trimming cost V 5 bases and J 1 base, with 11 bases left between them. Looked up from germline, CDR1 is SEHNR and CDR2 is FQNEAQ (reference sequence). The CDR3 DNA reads TGTGCCAGCAGCCACCTGACAGGGAACACTGAAGCTTTCTTT. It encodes CASSHLTGNTEAFF.

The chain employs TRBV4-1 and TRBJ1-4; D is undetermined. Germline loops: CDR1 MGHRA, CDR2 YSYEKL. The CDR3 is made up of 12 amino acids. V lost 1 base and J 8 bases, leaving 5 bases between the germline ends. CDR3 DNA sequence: TGCGCCAGCAGCCAAGCTCAAGAAAAACTGTTTTTT. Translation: CASSQAQEKLFF.

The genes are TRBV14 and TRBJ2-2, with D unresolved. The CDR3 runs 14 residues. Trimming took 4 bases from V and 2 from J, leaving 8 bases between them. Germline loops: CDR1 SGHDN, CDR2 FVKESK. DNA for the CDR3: TGTGCCAGCAGCCGCGCATACAACACCGGGGAGCTGTTTTTT. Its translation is CASSRAYNTGELFF.

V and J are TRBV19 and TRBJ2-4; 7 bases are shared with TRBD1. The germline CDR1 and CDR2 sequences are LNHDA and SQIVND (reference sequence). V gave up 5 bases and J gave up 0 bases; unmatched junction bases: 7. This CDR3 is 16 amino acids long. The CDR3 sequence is CASSARDSLAKNIQYF. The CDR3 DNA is TGTGCCAGTAGTGCCCGGGACAGCCTAGCCAAAAACATTCAGTACTTC.

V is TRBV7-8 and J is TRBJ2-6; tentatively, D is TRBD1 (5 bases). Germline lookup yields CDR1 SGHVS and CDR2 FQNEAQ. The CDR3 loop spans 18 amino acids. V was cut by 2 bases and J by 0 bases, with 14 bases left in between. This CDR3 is CASSLPRAASSGANVLTF. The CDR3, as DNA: TGTGCCAGCAGCTTACCCAGGGCAGCGAGCTCTGGGGCCAACGTCCTGACTTTC.

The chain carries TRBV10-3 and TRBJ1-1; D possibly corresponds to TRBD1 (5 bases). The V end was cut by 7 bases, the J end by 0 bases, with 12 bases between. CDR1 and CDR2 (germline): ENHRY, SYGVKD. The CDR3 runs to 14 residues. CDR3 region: CAITAGFLNTEAFF. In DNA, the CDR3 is TGTGCCATCACTGCAGGGTTTTTGAACACTGAAGCTTTCTTT.

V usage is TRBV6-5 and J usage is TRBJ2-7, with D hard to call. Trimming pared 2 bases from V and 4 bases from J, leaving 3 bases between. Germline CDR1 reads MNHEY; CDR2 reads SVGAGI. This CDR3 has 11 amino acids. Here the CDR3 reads CASSYMYEQYF. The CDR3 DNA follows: TGTGCCAGCAGTTACATGTACGAGCAGTACTTC.

CDR3 DNA: TGTGCCAGCAGTTACTCTGCAGGGACTGCCACAGATACGCAGTATTTT. It yields the protein CASSYSAGTATDTQYF. V and J are TRBV6-5 and TRBJ2-3; tentative D call: TRBD2 (6 bases). The CDR3 totals 16 residues. V shed 0 bases and J shed 2 bases, with 12 bases lying between them. Germline CDR1 and CDR2: MNHEY and SVGAGI.

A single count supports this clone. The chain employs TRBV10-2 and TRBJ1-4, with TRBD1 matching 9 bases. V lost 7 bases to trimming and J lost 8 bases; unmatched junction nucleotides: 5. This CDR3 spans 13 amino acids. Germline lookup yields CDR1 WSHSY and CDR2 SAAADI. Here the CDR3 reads CASKGQGLEKLFF. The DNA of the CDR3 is TGCGCCAGCAAGGGACAGGGCTTAGAAAAACTGTTTTTT.